The 26 T cell receptor beta chains below come from one sample, sequenced in a study of T-cell memory formation after mild COVID-19. TCRdb reanalysed the 5' RACE reads using MiXCR and keeps one entry per CDR3 protein. Among about 620,000 distinct CDR3 sequences listed, roughly 17% were seen once. The material sequenced was PBMCs or a T cell subset sorted from them (not recorded which). All receptors derive from an adult woman who had mild COVID-19 (a few samples of this study predate the infection). Cell type and time point are not known.

The rearrangement links TRBV6-5 to TRBJ1-1; D is unresolved. V dropped 2 bases and J dropped 1 base, with 5 bases sitting between them. The CDR3 is 13 residues long. Germline CDR1 MNHEY, CDR2 SVGAGI. CDR3 in amino acids: CASSYAANTEAFF. The CDR3 DNA sequence: TGTGCCAGCAGTTACGCGGCGAACACTGAAGCTTTCTTT.

This clonotype was seen only a few times. The genes are TRBV12-3 or TRBV12-4 and TRBJ2-7, with D uncertain. The V end was cut by 11 bases, the J end by 4 bases, with 3 bases between. CDR3 length: 8 amino acids. This CDR3 is CAGYEQYF. The CDR3 DNA follows: TGTGCCGGATACGAGCAGTACTTC.

This sequence joins TRBV7-6 and TRBJ2-2, with D hard to call. The germline V and J ends were trimmed by 1 base and 1 base, with 7 bases remaining between them. The CDR3 extends over 15 amino acids. The V gene's germline CDR1 is SGHVS and CDR2 FNYEAQ. CDR3 residues: CASSLEARNTGELFF. The DNA for the CDR3 is TGTGCCAGCAGCTTAGAAGCCCGGAACACCGGGGAGCTGTTTTTT.

This clonotype showed up just once. The V call is TRBV2, the J call TRBJ1-4; D call uncertain. V gave up 3 bases and J gave up 5 bases, with 10 bases separating them. This CDR3 spans 14 amino acids. Germline V gene sequence: CDR1 SNHLY, CDR2 FYNNEI. CDR3 loop: CASSEGSLNEKLFF. Here the CDR3 DNA reads TGTGCCAGCAGTGAGGGAAGTCTAAATGAAAAACTGTTTTTT.

There are a few counts of this clonotype. The CDR3 loop is CASRFVGRGLTLYNEQFF. The CDR3 bases are TGTGCCAGCAGATTCGTGGGTCGGGGACTGACGCTCTACAATGAGCAGTTCTTC. The chain combines TRBV12-3 or TRBV12-4 with TRBJ2-1; tentative D call: TRBD2 (6 bases). This CDR3 contains 18 residues. Trimming shortened V by 6 bases and J by 3 bases, and 24 bases separated the two germline ends.

The rearrangement links TRBV5-1 to TRBJ1-5; the D gene is possibly TRBD1 (5 bases). The CDR3 consists of 14 residues. V was trimmed by 1 base and J by 9 bases, leaving 14 bases between them. Germline V gene data show CDR1 as SGHRS and CDR2 as YFSETQ. Here the CDR3 reads CASSLIAGSSPQHF. CDR3 sequence (DNA): TGCGCCAGCAGCTTGATAGCAGGGTCGTCGCCCCAGCATTTT.

In this sample, this clonotype turned up a few times. The chain combines TRBV3-1 with TRBJ2-1; D is unclear. From germline, CDR1 is LGHDT and CDR2 YNNKEL (reference sequence). Trimming removed 6 bases at V and 4 bases at J, with 10 bases between. The CDR3 length is 13 residues. This chain's CDR3 is CASRIWGYNEQFF. The CDR3 DNA is TGTGCCAGCAGAATCTGGGGATACAATGAGCAGTTCTTC.

This rearrangement joins TRBV30 to TRBJ2-1; TRBD2 matches at 10 bases. CDR1 and CDR2 (germline): GTSNPN, SVGIG (reference sequence). V lost 3 bases, J lost 10 bases, and 3 bases stayed unmatched. The CDR3 sequence is 12 residues long. The CDR3 nucleotides are TGTGCCTGGAGGGCTAGCGGGAGAGAGCAGTTCTTC. Encoded protein: CAWRASGREQFF.

There are many counts of this clonotype. Its ends do not fully match the called genes, so a read error is possible. The chain combines TRBV7-7 with TRBJ2-2; 7 bases match TRBD1. Germline values: CDR1 SSHAT, CDR2 FNYEAQ (reference sequence). CDR3 length: 15 amino acids. CDR3 DNA sequence: TGTGCTAGCAGCTGGGGACAGCCGAACACCGGGGAGCTGTTTTTT. Translating gives CASSWGQPNTGELFF.

This chain joins TRBV12-3 or TRBV12-4 and TRBJ2-3, with 16 bases fitting TRBD2. The J segment lost 6 bases and the V segment lost 4 bases, leaving 7 bases of the junction unmatched. The CDR3 is 17 amino acids. The CDR3: CASSSPGLAGGVDTQYF. CDR3 nucleotides: TGTGCCAGCAGTTCCCCGGGACTAGCGGGAGGGGTGGATACGCAGTATTTT.

This clonotype was counted ten times or more. This chain joins TRBV11-2 and TRBJ1-5; tentatively, D is TRBD1 (6 bases). V lost 5 bases to trimming and J lost 5 bases, with 13 bases between them. The CDR3 is 14 amino acids. Per germline, CDR1 SGHAT and CDR2 FQNNGV. The CDR3 DNA follows: TGTGCCAGCAGCCGTACAGGGATGGATCAGCCCCAGCATTTT. Translated: CASSRTGMDQPQHF.

The sample holds a few counts of this clonotype. The rearrangement uses TRBV2 and TRBJ2-3; TRBD2 matches 14 bases. With 6 bases clipped from V and 1 base from J, the junction kept 18 bases outside the gene matches. The CDR3 length is 21 residues. Germline V gene data show CDR1 as SNHLY and CDR2 as FYNNEI. The CDR3 DNA reads as TGTGCCAGCAGGACAAAACCGTTGGGACTAGCGGGAGAGAGGCGCACAGATACGCAGTATTTT. Translating gives CASRTKPLGLAGERRTDTQYF. Drawing the rest from reference TRBV2 and TRBJ2-3, the complete variable domain is EPEVTQTPSHQVTQMGQEVILRCVPISNHLYFYWYRQILGQKVEFLVSFYNNEISEKSEIFDDQFSVERPDGSNFTLKIRSTKLEDSAMYFCASRTKPLGLAGERRTDTQYFGPGTRLTVL.

The chain carries TRBV29-1 and TRBJ1-5; D not resolved. CDR1 and CDR2 (germline): SQVTM, ANQGSEA. This CDR3 has 10 residues. The CDR3 protein is CQTWEQPQHF. CDR3 coding DNA: TGCCAGACTTGGGAGCAGCCCCAGCATTTT. The variable domain in full, with the rest retrieved from reference TRBV29-1 and TRBJ1-5, is SAVISQKPSRDICQRGTSLTIQCQVDSQVTMMFWYRQQPGQSLTLIATANQGSEATYESGFVIDKFPISRPNLTFSTLTVSNMSPEDSSIYLCQTWEQPQHFGDGTRLSIL.

The chain carries TRBV29-1 and TRBJ2-5, with D possibly being TRBD1 or TRBD2 (5 bases each). Germline CDR1 SQVTM, CDR2 ANQGSEA. Between the trimmed V and J ends, which lost 4 bases and 1 base, there was a span of 13 bases. The CDR3 consists of 14 residues. The CDR3 DNA follows: TGCAGCGTTGGACGAGGGGCGGTCCAAGAGACCCAGTACTTC. The encoded protein is CSVGRGAVQETQYF.

This clonotype was detected only a few times. The rearrangement links TRBV12-3 or TRBV12-4 to TRBJ1-1; the D gene is possibly TRBD1 (5 bases). The CDR3 sequence is 15 residues long. V dropped 5 bases and J dropped 8 bases, with 21 bases sitting between them. The CDR3 coding sequence is TGTGCCAGCAGTCCCCCGAGGACACCGGAGGTGGAAGCTTTCTTT. Protein sequence: CASSPPRTPEVEAFF.

This clonotype was counted between two and nine times. The chain recombines TRBV7-6 with TRBJ2-1, with D hard to call. The CDR3 covers 13 residues. Germline lookup yields CDR1 SGHVS and CDR2 FNYEAQ. V gave up 5 bases and J gave up 8 bases, with 13 bases separating them. CDR3 DNA: TGTGCCAGCAGCACCCAACCCCGGGATGAGCAGTTCTTC. Residues: CASSTQPRDEQFF.

Only a few counts were recorded for this clonotype. The J gene is TRBJ2-1, the V gene TRBV7-2; tentative D call: TRBD1 (6 bases). V lost 5 bases and J lost 9, with 20 bases in between. The CDR3 covers 15 residues. From germline, CDR1 is SGHTA and CDR2 FQGNSA. CDR3 sequence reads: CASSPTGTKMGEQFF. In DNA form, the CDR3 reads TGTGCCAGCAGCCCAACCGGGACAAAGATGGGTGAGCAGTTCTTC.

This chain connects TRBV29-1 to TRBJ2-2; D remains unclear. V shed 1 base and J shed 4 bases, with 7 bases lying between them. The CDR3 is 13 amino acids. CDR1 and CDR2 from the germline V gene are SQVTM and ANQGSEA. CDR3 sequence reads: CSVEAGFTGELFF. The CDR3 nucleotides are TGCAGCGTTGAAGCAGGATTCACCGGGGAGCTGTTTTTT.

This clonotype was seen at least ten times. The chain is built from TRBV7-2 and TRBJ2-2; no definite D call. V was shortened by 3 bases and J by 1 base, with 3 bases between the two germline ends. Germline loops: CDR1 SGHTA, CDR2 FQGNSA. This CDR3 region has 13 residues. Written as DNA, the CDR3 is TGTGCCAGCAGCTTTCTGAACACCGGGGAGCTGTTTTTT. Amino acids: CASSFLNTGELFF.

The chain is built from TRBV14 and TRBJ2-6; D perhaps matches TRBD2 (6 bases). The length of the CDR3 is 19 residues. From germline, CDR1 is SGHDN and CDR2 FVKESK. V lost 5 bases and J lost 0, with 20 bases in between. The CDR3 nucleotides read TGTGCCAGCAGCTCCTCTCGGCGGGGATTCGGCTCTGGGGCCAACGTCCTGACTTTC. It specifies CASSSSRRGFGSGANVLTF.

A few counts support this clonotype. DNA for the CDR3: TGTGCCAGCAGCCAAGACGCCGGGGTACCTATCACAGATACGCAGTATTTT. Translating gives CASSQDAGVPITDTQYF. The chain couples TRBV14 to TRBJ2-3, with D maybe TRBD2 (5 bases). The germline gives CDR1 SGHDN, CDR2 FVKESK. This CDR3 has 17 amino acids. V was shortened by 0 bases and J by 2 bases, with 15 bases between the two germline ends.

This clonotype has a handful of counts. V is TRBV20-1 and J is TRBJ2-5; 9 bases line up with TRBD2. Germline-derived CDR1 and CDR2 are DFQATT and SNEGSKA (reference sequence). The V and J ends lost 3 bases and 4 bases, in that order; junction bases with no gene match: 6. This CDR3 comprises 14 residues. CDR3 sequence reads: CSASVTSGGETQYF. CDR3 sequence (DNA): TGCAGTGCTAGCGTGACTAGCGGTGGAGAGACCCAGTACTTC.

Only a few counts were recorded for this clonotype. V and J are TRBV3-1 and TRBJ2-1; 12 bases are a match to TRBD2. The CDR3 is 15 amino acids. The germline CDR1 and CDR2 sequences are LGHDT and YNNKEL (reference sequence). Trimming cost V 8 bases and J 7 bases; bases outside gene matches: 9. The CDR3 loop is CASQSPSGGANEQFF. The CDR3 coding sequence is TGTGCCAGCCAATCCCCTAGCGGGGGGGCGAATGAGCAGTTCTTC.

This chain joins TRBV7-2 and TRBJ2-3, with TRBD2 matching 9 bases. Losses at the gene ends were 4 bases for V and 4 bases for J; bases not matched to a gene: 6. Germline assignment: CDR1 SGHTA and CDR2 FQGNSA. This CDR3 spans 15 amino acids. CDR3 residues: CASSSVAGAADTQYF. Written as DNA, the CDR3 is TGTGCCAGCAGCTCCGTAGCGGGAGCGGCAGATACGCAGTATTTT.

The gene calls are TRBV13 and TRBJ2-1; 9 bases agree with TRBD1. There are 15 residues in the CDR3. The germline V gene has CDR1 PRHDT and CDR2 FYEKMQ (reference sequence). The junction had 12 bases not matched to a gene; V was cut back by 5 bases and J by 10 bases. CDR3 nucleotide sequence: TGTGCCAGCAGCCTGACCGGGACAGGGCGAGGCGAGCAGTTCTTC. Translation: CASSLTGTGRGEQFF.

The chain links TRBV18 to TRBJ2-7; perhaps TRBD2 as D (7 bases). V lost 3 bases, J lost 5 bases, and 14 bases lay in between. CDR1 is KGHSH and CDR2 is LQKENI in the germline V gene. This CDR3 contains 14 residues. This CDR3 is CASSPAGAAHEQYF. In nucleotides, the CDR3 is TGTGCCAGCTCACCTGCGGGGGCGGCCCACGAGCAGTACTTC.